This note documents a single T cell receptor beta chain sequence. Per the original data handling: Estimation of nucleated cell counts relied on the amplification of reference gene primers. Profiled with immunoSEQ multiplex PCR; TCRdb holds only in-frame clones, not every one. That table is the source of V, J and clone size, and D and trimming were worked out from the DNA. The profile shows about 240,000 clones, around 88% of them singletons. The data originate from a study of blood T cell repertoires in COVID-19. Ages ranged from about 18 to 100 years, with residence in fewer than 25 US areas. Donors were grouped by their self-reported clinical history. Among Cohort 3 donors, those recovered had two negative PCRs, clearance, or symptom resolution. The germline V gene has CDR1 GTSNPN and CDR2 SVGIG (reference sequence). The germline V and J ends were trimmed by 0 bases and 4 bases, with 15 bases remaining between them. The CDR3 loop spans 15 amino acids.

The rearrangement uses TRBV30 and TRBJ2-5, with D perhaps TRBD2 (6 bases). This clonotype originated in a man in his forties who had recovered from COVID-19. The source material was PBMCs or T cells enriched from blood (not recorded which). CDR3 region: CAWSVGGIAAETQYF. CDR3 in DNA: TGTGCCTGGAGTGTCGGTGGGATAGCGGCAGAGACCCAGTACTTC.